This TCR beta chain emerged from a study of blood T cells in healthy people across ages. Study-level results: Long-lived donors exceeded aged donors in naive CD4+ cells and diversity.

CDR3 length equals 15 residues. Of note for this clonotype: Its cognate antigen is unknown. The junction shows a germline mismatch at one end, possibly a read error.

The authors ran a second PCR of 7 to 11 cycles using a sample-barcoded 5' primer and a J-beta primer mix. From the 5' RACE reads, TCRdb called clonotypes with MiXCR, one entry per CDR3 protein. The table shows some 880,000 distinct CDR3 sequences, with roughly 40% occurring only once. The TCR was taken from a man between 18 and 35 years old in good health. The V gene is TRBV12-3 or TRBV12-4, the J gene TRBJ1-1; the D gene is possibly TRBD1 (6 bases). The sample was blood. The CDR3 protein is CDSSPDGGANTEAFF. DNA for the CDR3: TGTGACAGCAGTCCAGACGGGGGGGCGAACACTGAAGCTTTCTTT.